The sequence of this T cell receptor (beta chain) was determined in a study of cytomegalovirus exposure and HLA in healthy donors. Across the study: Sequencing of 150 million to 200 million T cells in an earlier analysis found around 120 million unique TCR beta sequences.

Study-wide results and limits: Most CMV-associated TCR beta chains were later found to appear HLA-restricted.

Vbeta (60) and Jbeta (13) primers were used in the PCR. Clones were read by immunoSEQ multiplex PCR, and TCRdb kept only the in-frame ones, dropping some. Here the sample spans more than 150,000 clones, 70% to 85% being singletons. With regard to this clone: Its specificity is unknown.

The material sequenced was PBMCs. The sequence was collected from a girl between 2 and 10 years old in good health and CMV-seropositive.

CDR3 residues: CASSLAGQVSYNEQFF. CDR3 coding DNA: TGTGCCAGCAGCTTGGCAGGGCAGGTTTCCTACAATGAGCAGTTCTTC. The chain uses TRBV7-9 and TRBJ2-1; a weak D match, TRBD1 (5 bases). V lost 3 bases and J 1 base, leaving 13 bases between the germline ends. The length of the CDR3 is 16 residues. CDR1 is SEHNR and CDR2 is FQNEAQ in the germline V gene (reference sequence).